The 19 T cell receptor beta chains below all came from one sample that was sequenced in a study of technical replicates of blood from a few donors. Method: immunoSEQ multiplex PCR; TCRdb's copy keeps in-frame clones and lacks some. The data contain 70,000 or so clones, about 90% of them seen just once; the ten biggest clones take up under 0.55%. Source material: T cells isolated from PBMCs. The receptor set was obtained from a human donor in good health.

This sequence joins TRBV5-1 and TRBJ2-1, with TRBD2 matching 8 bases. After removal of 2 bases from V and 5 bases from J, the junction contained 3 bases not matched to a gene. The CDR3 loop spans 14 amino acids. Germline V gene lookup returns CDR1 SGHRS and CDR2 YFSETQ. The CDR3 DNA reads TGCGCCAGCAGCTTAGCGGGAGTCGACAATGAGCAGTTCTTC. Translation: CASSLAGVDNEQFF. Complete variable domain (other parts from reference TRBV5-1 and TRBJ2-1): KAGVTQTPRYLIKTRGQQVTLSCSPISGHRSVSWYQQTPGQGLQFLFEYFSETQRNKGNFPGRFSGRQFSNSRSEMNVSTLELGDSALYLCASSLAGVDNEQFFGPGTRLTVL.

The chain combines TRBV5-1 with TRBJ2-3; TRBD2 agrees at 9 bases. Germline CDR1 reads SGHRS; CDR2 reads YFSETQ. The CDR3 has 15 residues. Trimming at V came to 2 bases and at J to 3 bases, leaving 4 bases not matched to a gene. CDR3 amino acids: CASSFGSGRTDTQYF. The CDR3 DNA follows: TGCGCCAGCAGCTTTGGAAGCGGGAGGACAGATACGCAGTATTTT.

J is TRBJ2-3 and V is TRBV30; a weak D match, TRBD1 (5 bases). The CDR3 totals 15 residues. Per germline, CDR1 GTSNPN and CDR2 SVGIG (reference sequence). V dropped 2 bases and J dropped 4 bases, with 16 bases sitting between them. Here the CDR3 DNA reads TGTGCCTGGAGTCCGTCGCAGGGCGTCGCAGATACGCAGTATTTT. It specifies CAWSPSQGVADTQYF.

This chain joins TRBV28 and TRBJ1-5, with TRBD1 matching over 7 bases. The trim removed 2 bases at V and 4 bases at J, leaving 5 bases unmatched. The CDR3 runs to 15 residues. The V gene's germline CDR1 is MDHEN and CDR2 SYDVKM. The CDR3 is CASSLGDRGNQPQHF. The CDR3 bases are TGTGCCAGCAGTTTAGGGGACAGAGGTAATCAGCCCCAGCATTTT.

The rearrangement links TRBV5-4 to TRBJ2-2; D is undetermined. Germline V lookup: CDR1 SGHNT, CDR2 YYREEE (reference sequence). The V end lost 0 bases, the J end lost 0 bases, and 12 bases lay between the germline ends. The CDR3 consists of 17 residues. CDR3 sequence (DNA): TGTGCCAGCAGCTTGGCCTCACCAACTTCGAACACCGGGGAGCTGTTTTTT. Protein: CASSLASPTSNTGELFF.

This chain links TRBV7-9 with TRBJ1-1; tentatively, D is TRBD1 (5 bases). The CDR3 consists of 14 residues. CDR1 is SEHNR, CDR2 FQNEAQ, per germline (reference sequence). V was cut by 4 bases and J by 7 bases, with 16 bases left in between. CDR3 bases: TGTGCCAGCAGCTCTTGGACATCCGTCATTGAAGCTTTCTTT. This codes for CASSSWTSVIEAFF.

This clone appeared a single time. CDR3 nucleotide sequence: TGCAGCGCCCTACTAGCGGGTGCTTACGAGCAGTACTTC. This gives the protein CSALLAGAYEQYF. The V and J genes are TRBV29-1 and TRBJ2-7; 9 positions match TRBD2. The junction had 8 bases not matched to a gene; V was cut back by 7 bases and J by 4 bases. There are 13 residues in the CDR3. Germline CDR1 reads SQVTM; CDR2 reads ANQGSEA.

As to this clone: The junction shows a germline mismatch at one end, possibly a read error. V and J are TRBV6-4 and TRBJ2-7; 9 bases line up with TRBD2. The CDR3 extends over 15 amino acids. The germline CDR1 and CDR2 sequences are MRHNA and SNTAGT. The CDR3 DNA is TGTGCCAGCTATGACAGCCTATTTTCTAGCGGGATAATCGACTTC. Its translation: CASYDSLFSSGIIDF.

This clone has a handful of counts. The J gene is TRBJ1-1, the V gene TRBV4-1; D perhaps matches TRBD1 (5 bases). The germline V gene has CDR1 MGHRA and CDR2 YSYEKL. Trimming took off 4 bases at V and 0 bases at J, with 15 bases between the two ends. The CDR3 loop spans 16 amino acids. CDR3 protein: CASSPMTASMNTEAFF. CDR3 bases: TGCGCCAGCAGCCCGATGACAGCTAGTATGAACACTGAAGCTTTCTTT.

V is TRBV4-3 and J is TRBJ1-1, with D possibly matching TRBD1 (5 bases). Germline CDR1 is LGHNA and CDR2 is YSLEER. V lost 3 bases, J lost 1 base, and 18 bases lay in between. This CDR3 has 17 amino acids. The CDR3 coding sequence is TGCGCCAGCAGCCAGGGGCCATTGACAGCAAAGAACACTGAAGCTTTCTTT. Translating it yields CASSQGPLTAKNTEAFF.

The chain employs TRBV27 and TRBJ1-2, with 11 positions matching TRBD1. The germline V gene has CDR1 MNHEY and CDR2 SMNVEV (reference sequence). The CDR3 has 17 residues. J lost 6 bases, V lost 5 bases, and 14 bases had no gene match. The CDR3 DNA reads as TGTGCCAGCAGTCTGCGGACAGGGGGCGTTGTTCAAGATGGCTACACCTTC. Translation gives CASSLRTGGVVQDGYTF.

This chain joins TRBV5-6 and TRBJ2-1, with TRBD1 matching over 10 bases. Trimming removed 6 bases from V and 8 bases from J; junction bases left unmatched: 2. From germline, CDR1 is SGHDT and CDR2 YYEEEE. The CDR3 totals 12 residues. CDR3 sequence reads: CASTGTGDEQFF. The DNA for the CDR3 is TGTGCCAGCACCGGGACAGGGGATGAGCAGTTCTTC.

The gene calls are TRBV4-1 and TRBJ2-4; 8 bases are a match to TRBD2. The CDR3 has 16 residues. V was clipped by 0 bases and J by 2 bases; unmatched bases: 3. Looked up from germline, CDR1 is MGHRA and CDR2 is YSYEKL. DNA of the CDR3: TGCGCCAGCAGCCAAGAAGCGGGAGTCCCCAAAAACATTCAGTACTTC. Protein sequence: CASSQEAGVPKNIQYF.

The J gene is TRBJ1-1, the V gene TRBV27; 10 bases are a match to TRBD1. The CDR3 totals 14 residues. Germline CDR1 reads MNHEY; CDR2 reads SMNVEV (reference sequence). V was pared by 5 bases and J by 5 bases, with 5 bases of the junction left unmatched. CDR3 in amino acids: CASSLGQGGTEAFF. CDR3 in DNA: TGTGCCAGCAGTCTCGGACAGGGGGGGACTGAAGCTTTCTTT.

This rearrangement joins TRBV29-1 to TRBJ1-2; TRBD1 is a possible D gene (6 bases). The ends were cut back, 4 bases at V and 8 bases at J, with 23 bases in the middle. The CDR3 runs to 15 residues. The V gene's germline CDR1 is SQVTM and CDR2 ANQGSEA. CDR3 sequence reads: CSVVKKGEYSRGYTF. CDR3 bases: TGCAGCGTTGTTAAAAAGGGGGAATATTCACGAGGCTACACCTTC.

This chain connects TRBV5-4 to TRBJ1-5; D is unclear. The ends were cut back, 2 bases at V and 4 bases at J, with 4 bases in the middle. The CDR3 extends over 12 amino acids. Looked up from germline, CDR1 is SGHNT and CDR2 is YYREEE (reference sequence). CDR3 residues: CASSLLNQPQHF. CDR3 in DNA: TGTGCCAGCAGCTTACTAAATCAGCCCCAGCATTTT.

The chain recombines TRBV9 with TRBJ2-7, with 8 bases aligning to TRBD2. Germline CDR1 reads SGDLS; CDR2 reads YYNGEE. V lost 0 bases and J lost 0; bases outside the gene matches: 2. The CDR3 runs to 15 residues. CDR3 protein: CASSVGSGSSYEQYF. In DNA, the CDR3 is TGTGCCAGCAGCGTAGGGAGCGGGAGCTCCTACGAGCAGTACTTC. The full variable domain, rest sourced from reference TRBV9 and TRBJ2-7, is DSGVTQTPKHLITATGQRVTLRCSPRSGDLSVYWYQQSLDQGLQFLIQYYNGEERAKGNILERFSAQQFPDLHSELNLSSLELGDSALYFCASSVGSGSSYEQYFGPGTRLTVT.

The V gene is TRBV28, the J gene TRBJ1-5, with unresolved D. CDR3 size: 14 residues. Germline values: CDR1 MDHEN, CDR2 SYDVKM. V lost 6 bases and J 2 bases, leaving 11 bases between the germline ends. CDR3 residues: CASREGGGNQPQHF. For the CDR3, the DNA is TGTGCCAGCAGGGAGGGTGGTGGCAATCAGCCCCAGCATTTT.

This rearrangement joins TRBV7-6 to TRBJ2-1, with 10 bases that match TRBD1. CDR1 and CDR2 from the germline V gene are SGHVS and FNYEAQ. The CDR3 consists of 16 residues. The junction had 4 bases not matched to a gene; V was cut back by 5 bases and J by 0 bases. The CDR3 loop is CASSPDRGSSYNEQFF. CDR3 sequence (DNA): TGTGCCAGCAGCCCGGACAGGGGGAGCTCCTACAATGAGCAGTTCTTC.